One T cell receptor beta chain is described in this entry. This record belongs to a study of cytomegalovirus exposure and HLA in healthy donors. Germline V CDR1 and CDR2: SEHNR, FQNEAQ (reference sequence). Trimming at V came to 3 bases and at J to 0 bases, leaving 4 bases not matched to a gene. This CDR3 comprises 16 residues. In the PCR, 60 Vbeta and 13 Jbeta primers were used. Here immunoSEQ multiplex PCR was the method, and the copy in TCRdb shows in-frame clones only, minus some. The sample lists 150,000 to 200,000 clones, roughly 70% occurring once. The source material was PBMCs. This chain joins TRBV7-9 and TRBJ2-7, with 11 bases that match TRBD1. The receptor was derived from a girl aged 5-17 years in good health and CMV-seronegative. Here the CDR3 DNA reads TGTGCCAGCAGCTTTTTGGGGACAGGGGGCTCCTACGAGCAGTACTTC. Protein sequence: CASSFLGTGGSYEQYF.